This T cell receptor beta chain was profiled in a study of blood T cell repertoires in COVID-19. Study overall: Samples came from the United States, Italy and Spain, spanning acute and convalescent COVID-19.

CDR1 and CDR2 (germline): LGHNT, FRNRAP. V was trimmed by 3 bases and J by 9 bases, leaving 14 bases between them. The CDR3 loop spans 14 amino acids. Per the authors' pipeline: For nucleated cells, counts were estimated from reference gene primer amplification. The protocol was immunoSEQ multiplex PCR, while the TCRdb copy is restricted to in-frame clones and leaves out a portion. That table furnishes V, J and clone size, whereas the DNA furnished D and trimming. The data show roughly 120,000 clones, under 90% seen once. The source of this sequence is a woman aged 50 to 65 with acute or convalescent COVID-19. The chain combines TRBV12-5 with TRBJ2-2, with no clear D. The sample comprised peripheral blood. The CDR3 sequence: CASGFTYSTRELFF. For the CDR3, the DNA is TGTGCTAGTGGTTTTACTTACTCTACCCGGGAGCTGTTTTTT. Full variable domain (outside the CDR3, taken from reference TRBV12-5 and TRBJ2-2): DARVTQTPRHKVTEMGQEVTMRCQPILGHNTVFWYRQTMMQGLELLAYFRNRAPLDDSGMPKDRFSAEMPDATLATLKIQPSEPRDSAVYFCASGFTYSTRELFFGEGSRLTVL.